This TCR beta chain was obtained from a study of response to subunit inactivated influenza vaccine. TCRdb called the RT-PCR reads again in MiXCR, with one record for every CDR3 protein. This table holds fewer than 800,000 distinct CDR3 sequences, more than 15% found once. To note about this clonotype: Its antigen is not identified.

The V gene's germline CDR1 is MNHEY and CDR2 SMNVEV (reference sequence). V lost 5 bases and J 4 bases, leaving 14 bases between the germline ends. This CDR3 comprises 14 residues. Study outcomes and limitations: Authors suggested that a seasonal influenza vaccination recruits few new T cells each time.

This chain joins TRBV27 and TRBJ1-2, with a possible D match to TRBD1 (5 bases). This sample comprised PBMCs from blood, obtained 11 to 12 days after vaccination. This TCR came from a man in his fifties or sixties who received an inactivated influenza vaccine. The chain's CDR3 is CASSPLTGSYGYTF. The CDR3 region has the DNA TGTGCCAGCAGTCCCCTCACAGGATCCTATGGCTACACCTTC.